This T cell receptor (beta chain) was retrieved from a study of cytomegalovirus exposure and HLA in healthy donors. Study results and limitations: Rare TCR sequences predominated, though certain public TCRs were found in many donors. Accurate predictions that matched the HLA-A and HLA-B alleles of most subjects were reportedly made from TCR beta sequences. A few chains linked to CMV were shown in vitro to be specific for CMV antigens.

Concerning this clone itself: Its antigen is not identified.

Trimming shortened V by 6 bases and J by 2 bases, and 14 bases separated the two germline ends. The V gene's germline CDR1 is MNHNY and CDR2 SVGAGI (reference sequence). The CDR3 runs 14 residues. The study ran its PCR with 60 Vbeta and 13 Jbeta primers. The table came from immunoSEQ multiplex PCR; TCRdb's copy has only in-frame clones and leaves some out. In the table there are approximately 150,000 clones, about 80% of which are singletons. This chain joins TRBV6-6 and TRBJ2-7, with TRBD1 as a possible D gene (6 bases). The sequenced sample was PBMCs. The TCR originated in a woman between 35 and 50 years old in good health and CMV-seronegative. The CDR3 reads CASSGRQDTYEQYF. The CDR3 DNA sequence: TGTGCCAGCAGCGGAAGACAGGATACCTACGAGCAGTACTTC.